The 26 T cell receptor beta chains below all came from one sample that was sequenced in a study of OX40 agonist ivuxolimab in advanced cancers. The data were produced by immunoSEQ multiplex PCR, yet TCRdb's version contains in-frame clones alone and is incomplete. The sample holds about 11,000 clones; 79% are singletons and the top ten take almost 40%. The sample consisted of CD4+ or CD8+ T cells sorted from blood, taken in a trial of the OX40 agonist ivuxolimab. These receptors came from an adult with an advanced solid tumor such as melanoma, head and neck, liver or kidney cancer.

This clone appeared once. V and J are TRBV7-9 and TRBJ2-3; perhaps TRBD1 as D (6 bases). This CDR3 spans 13 amino acids. Germline assignment: CDR1 SEHNR and CDR2 FQNEAQ (reference sequence). V was clipped by 4 bases and J by 1 base, with 6 bases between them. CDR3 sequence reads: CASSWTGTDTQYF. The CDR3 nucleotides read TGTGCCAGCAGCTGGACAGGCACAGATACGCAGTATTTT.

By its share, this clone is medium-sized. This chain links TRBV7-9 with TRBJ1-5; D gene unclear. CDR3 size: 12 residues. Germline lookup yields CDR1 SEHNR and CDR2 FQNEAQ (reference sequence). V gave up 1 base and J gave up 7 bases, with 5 bases separating them. This CDR3 reads CASSLGTQPQHF. Here the CDR3 DNA reads TGTGCCAGCAGCTTAGGAACCCAGCCCCAGCATTTT.

This clone has only a few counts. V gene TRBV19 combines with J gene TRBJ2-4; 8 bases line up with TRBD1. The CDR3 spans 15 residues. Trimming cost V 6 bases and J 1 base; bases outside gene matches: 5. Germline V lookup: CDR1 LNHDA, CDR2 SQIVND (reference sequence). CDR3 in DNA: TGTGCCAGTAGACCACAGGGGGAGGCCAAAAACATTCAGTACTTC. The encoded protein is CASRPQGEAKNIQYF.

This chain links TRBV5-5 with TRBJ2-7; 11 nucleotides match TRBD2. The germline V gene has CDR1 SGHKS and CDR2 YYEKEE (reference sequence). This CDR3 has 18 residues. V gave up 4 bases and J gave up 0 bases; unmatched junction bases: 12. This CDR3 reads CASSQVSTSGSSSYEQYF. The CDR3 DNA follows: TGTGCCAGCAGCCAAGTATCTACTAGCGGGAGTAGCTCCTACGAGCAGTACTTC.

This clone was observed once. The chain joins TRBV4-2 to TRBJ1-1; tentative D call: TRBD1 (6 bases). Germline loops: CDR1 LGHNA, CDR2 YNFKEQ. V lost 4 bases and J 7 bases, leaving 25 bases between the germline ends. The CDR3 is 17 amino acids. The CDR3 reads CASSLLTRNDRPDEAFF. The CDR3 coding sequence is TGTGCCAGCAGCCTATTGACCCGGAATGACAGGCCCGATGAAGCTTTCTTT.

This clone was recorded only once. This rearrangement joins TRBV4-3 to TRBJ1-5; D ambiguous. Germline assignment: CDR1 LGHNA and CDR2 YSLEER. The CDR3 is made up of 15 amino acids. Trimming pared 4 bases from V and 0 bases from J, leaving 10 bases between. The CDR3 loop reads CASSLGKGSNQPQHF. As DNA, the CDR3 is TGCGCCAGCAGCCTCGGGAAGGGTAGCAATCAGCCCCAGCATTTT.

The chain employs TRBV7-2 and TRBJ2-7; 13 nucleotides agree with TRBD2. Germline trimming cut 1 base from V and 3 bases from J; bases unmatched to any gene: 9. The germline gives CDR1 SGHTA, CDR2 FQGNSA. CDR3 length: 18 residues. Here the CDR3 DNA reads TGTGCCAGCAGCTTAGAGGCTGGACTAGCGGGGGTGGGCTACGAGCAGTACTTC. Protein: CASSLEAGLAGVGYEQYF.

This chain links TRBV9 with TRBJ2-5; D possibly corresponds to TRBD2 (7 bases). The CDR3 spans 15 residues. Germline loops: CDR1 SGDLS, CDR2 YYNGEE. The V and J ends lost 0 bases and 1 base respectively, with 10 bases between them. The CDR3 loop is CASSVGGGGQETQYF. The CDR3 coding sequence is TGTGCCAGCAGCGTAGGGGGAGGGGGCCAAGAGACCCAGTACTTC.

J is TRBJ1-5 and V is TRBV15; D uncertain. The germline V and J ends were trimmed by 4 bases and 6 bases, with 16 bases remaining between them. The germline CDR1 and CDR2 sequences are LNHNV and YYDKDF (reference sequence). CDR3 size: 15 residues. This chain's CDR3 is CATSIQIEGGQPQHF. CDR3 sequence (DNA): TGTGCCACCAGCATCCAGATAGAGGGCGGTCAGCCCCAGCATTTT.

This clone came up a few times. This chain uses TRBV27 with TRBJ2-7, with D tentatively TRBD2 (6 bases). This CDR3 contains 14 residues. Germline V lookup: CDR1 MNHEY, CDR2 SMNVEV (reference sequence). The ends were cut back, 2 bases at V and 5 bases at J, with 13 bases in the middle. CDR3 coding DNA: TGTGCCAGCAGTTTAGCACGCGGGGCCAACGAGCAGTACTTC. Amino acid sequence: CASSLARGANEQYF.

The chain joins TRBV7-9 to TRBJ2-5; D not certain. In germline, CDR1 is SEHNR, CDR2 FQNEAQ (reference sequence). Trimming shortened V by 5 bases and J by 2 bases, and 9 bases separated the two germline ends. This CDR3 is 13 amino acids long. This chain's CDR3 is CASSPILQETQYF. CDR3 DNA: TGTGCCAGCAGCCCAATTCTACAAGAGACCCAGTACTTC.

The chain is built from TRBV7-3 and TRBJ2-1; D is unresolved. The V end lost 4 bases, the J end lost 5 bases, and 15 bases lay between the germline ends. CDR3 size: 15 residues. The V gene's germline CDR1 is SGHTA and CDR2 FQGTGA. CDR3 sequence: CASSSPTGSNNEQFF. The CDR3 DNA sequence: TGTGCCAGCAGCTCACCAACCGGGTCTAACAATGAGCAGTTCTTC.

This clone was found once. This chain joins TRBV30 and TRBJ2-7, with 7 nucleotides matching TRBD2. From germline, CDR1 is GTSNPN and CDR2 SVGIG (reference sequence). The CDR3 runs to 11 residues. The V segment lost 3 bases and the J segment 4 bases; nucleotides outside the gene matches: 0. CDR3 sequence (DNA): TGTGCCTGGAGGCGGGGGTACGAGCAGTACTTC. Its translation: CAWRRGYEQYF.

The V call is TRBV11-2, the J call TRBJ2-2; tentative D call: TRBD2 (6 bases). The germline CDR1 and CDR2 sequences are SGHAT and FQNNGV. The ends were cut back, 5 bases at V and 7 bases at J, with 8 bases in the middle. The CDR3 length is 12 residues. CDR3 DNA: TGTGCCAGCAGCCGGGGGAGCGGGGAGCTGTTTTTT. Translation: CASSRGSGELFF.

CDR3 amino acids: CASSPGTGLNQPQHF. As DNA, the CDR3 is TGCGCCAGCAGCCCGGGGACAGGACTAAATCAGCCCCAGCATTTT. The V call is TRBV5-1, the J call TRBJ1-5, with TRBD1 matching 8 bases. This CDR3 comprises 15 residues. In germline, CDR1 is SGHRS, CDR2 YFSETQ. Trimming cost V 4 bases and J 4 bases; bases outside gene matches: 7.

The gene calls are TRBV29-1 and TRBJ1-1; 10 bases are a match to TRBD1. Germline V gene data show CDR1 as SQVTM and CDR2 as ANQGSEA. CDR3 length: 13 amino acids. J lost 1 base, V lost 7 bases, and 3 bases had no gene match. DNA for the CDR3: TGCAGCGCTCGACAGGGGGCGAACACTGAAGCTTTCTTT. Translation: CSARQGANTEAFF.

The rearrangement uses TRBV4-3 and TRBJ2-1, with D hard to call. CDR1 is LGHNA, CDR2 YSLEER, per germline. CDR3 length: 18 residues. V was trimmed by 0 bases and J by 0 bases, leaving 15 bases between them. The CDR3 is CASSQEFPVASSYNEQFF. DNA of the CDR3: TGCGCCAGCAGCCAAGAGTTTCCGGTCGCGAGCTCCTACAATGAGCAGTTCTTC.

The chain has TRBV29-1 and TRBJ2-1; D might be TRBD2 (5 bases). Germline V gene sequence: CDR1 SQVTM, CDR2 ANQGSEA. Trimming took 6 bases from V and 0 from J, leaving 12 bases between them. This CDR3 comprises 14 residues. CDR3 bases: TGCAGCGTGTGGTCGGGAAGCTCCTACAATGAGCAGTTCTTC. Translated, it gives CSVWSGSSYNEQFF.

The V and J genes are TRBV27 and TRBJ2-5, with a weak D call TRBD2 (5 bases). The end of the DNA is better explained by TRBJ2-7, so the J call may be wrong. The CDR3 is 11 amino acids. Germline CDR1 is MNHEY and CDR2 is SMNVEV (reference sequence). The chain's CDR3 is CASSRGHEQYF. The CDR3 DNA reads as TGTGCCAGCAGCCGCGGGCACGAGCAGTACTTC.

The V and J genes are TRBV6-5 and TRBJ1-2, with D perhaps TRBD1 (5 bases). Looked up from germline, CDR1 is MNHEY and CDR2 is SVGAGI. The V end was cut by 5 bases, the J end by 8 bases, with 12 bases between. This CDR3 is 12 amino acids long. CDR3 DNA: TGTGCCAGCAGTCCCGGGACGGTCGGCTACACCTTC. This encodes CASSPGTVGYTF.

The chain employs TRBV7-1 and TRBJ1-2; the match to TRBD1 covers 7 bases. TRBV7-1 counts as an open reading frame of uncertain function. The CDR3 loop spans 15 amino acids. J gave up 4 bases and V 5 bases, and 10 bases lay outside the gene matches. CDR3: CASSGDRDRLYGYTF. The CDR3 DNA follows: TGTGCCAGCAGCGGGGACCGGGACAGACTCTATGGCTACACCTTC.

V gene TRBV5-1 combines with J gene TRBJ2-3, with D perhaps matching TRBD1 or TRBD2 (5 bases each). This CDR3 is 13 amino acids long. V lost 4 bases, J lost 3 bases, and 9 bases lay in between. The V gene's germline CDR1 is SGHRS and CDR2 YFSETQ. In DNA form, the CDR3 reads TGCGCCAGCAGCCGATGGGGGACAGATACGCAGTATTTT. This encodes CASSRWGTDTQYF. The full variable domain, in which reference TRBV5-1 and TRBJ2-3 provide the parts outside the CDR3, is KAGVTQTPRYLIKTRGQQVTLSCSPISGHRSVSWYQQTPGQGLQFLFEYFSETQRNKGNFPGRFSGRQFSNSRSEMNVSTLELGDSALYLCASSRWGTDTQYFGPGTRLTVL.

This clone was recorded a few times. V is TRBV7-9 and J is TRBJ1-1; no reliable D call. Per germline, CDR1 SEHNR and CDR2 FQNEAQ (reference sequence). V was shortened by 5 bases and J by 2 bases, with 3 bases between the two germline ends. The CDR3 sequence is 11 residues long. DNA of the CDR3: TGTGCCAGCAGCCACAACACTGAAGCTTTCTTT. It specifies CASSHNTEAFF.

The CDR3: CASWDIKGNQPQHF. Here the CDR3 DNA reads TGTGCCAGCTGGGACATTAAGGGCAATCAGCCCCAGCATTTT. The chain recombines TRBV19 with TRBJ1-5, with D tentatively TRBD1 (6 bases). V was cut by 9 bases and J by 2 bases, with 14 bases left in between. CDR1 and CDR2 (germline): LNHDA, SQIVND (reference sequence). CDR3 size: 14 residues.

The chain is built from TRBV19 and TRBJ1-1; D is unresolved. CDR3 length: 12 residues. V lost 2 bases to trimming and J lost 1 base, with 2 bases between them. Looked up from germline, CDR1 is LNHDA and CDR2 is SQIVND (reference sequence). This CDR3 reads CASSITNTEAFF. As DNA, the CDR3 is TGTGCCAGTAGTATAACGAACACTGAAGCTTTCTTT.

The V gene is TRBV19, the J gene TRBJ2-7; maybe TRBD1 (6 bases). V was clipped by 1 base and J by 7 bases, with 11 bases between them. The CDR3 contains 13 residues. In germline, CDR1 is LNHDA, CDR2 SQIVND (reference sequence). The CDR3 DNA reads as TGTGCCAGTAGTATAGCCAGGGGCGATGAGCAGTACTTC. Translated: CASSIARGDEQYF.